This TCR beta chain was sequenced during a study of T cells in localized non-small cell lung cancer. The method was immunoSEQ multiplex PCR; TCRdb's version includes in-frame clones alone and lacks a portion of them. This sample yields about 78,000 clones, of which 84% are seen a single time; 2.5% to 3% belongs to the top ten. The sequence was obtained from a man aged 35-69 years with stage I lung adenocarcinoma. This specimen consisted of peripheral blood, obtained before any cancer treatment.

The CDR3 region is CASSLKQGRNYGYTF. The CDR3 nucleotides are TGTGCCAGCAGTTTAAAACAGGGGAGGAACTATGGCTACACCTTC. V gene TRBV27 combines with J gene TRBJ1-2, with 7 positions matching TRBD1. The CDR3 is 15 residues long. Germline V gene lookup returns CDR1 MNHEY and CDR2 SMNVEV (reference sequence). The V segment lost 2 bases and the J segment 2 bases; nucleotides outside the gene matches: 5.